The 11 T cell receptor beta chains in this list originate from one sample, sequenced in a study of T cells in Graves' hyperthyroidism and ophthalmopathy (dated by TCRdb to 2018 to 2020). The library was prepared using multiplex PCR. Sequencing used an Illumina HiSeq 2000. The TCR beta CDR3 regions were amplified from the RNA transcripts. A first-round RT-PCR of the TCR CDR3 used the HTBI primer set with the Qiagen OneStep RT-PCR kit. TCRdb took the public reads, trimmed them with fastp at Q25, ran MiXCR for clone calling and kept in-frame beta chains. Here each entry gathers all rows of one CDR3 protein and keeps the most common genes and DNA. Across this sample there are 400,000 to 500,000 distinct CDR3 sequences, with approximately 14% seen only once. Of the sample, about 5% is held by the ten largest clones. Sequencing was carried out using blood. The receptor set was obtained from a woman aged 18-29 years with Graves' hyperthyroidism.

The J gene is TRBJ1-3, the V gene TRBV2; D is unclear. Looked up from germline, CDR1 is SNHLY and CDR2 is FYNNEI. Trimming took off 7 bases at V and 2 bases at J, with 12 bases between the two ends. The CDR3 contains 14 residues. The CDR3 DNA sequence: TGTGCCAGCATGGGCACAACCCCTGGAAACACCATATATTTT. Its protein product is CASMGTTPGNTIYF.

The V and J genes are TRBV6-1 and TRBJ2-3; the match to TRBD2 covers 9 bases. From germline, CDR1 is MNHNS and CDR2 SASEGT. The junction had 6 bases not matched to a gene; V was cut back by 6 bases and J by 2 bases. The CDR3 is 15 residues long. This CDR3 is CASRTLAGTTDTQYF. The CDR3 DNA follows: TGTGCCAGCAGGACCCTAGCGGGAACCACAGATACGCAGTATTTT.

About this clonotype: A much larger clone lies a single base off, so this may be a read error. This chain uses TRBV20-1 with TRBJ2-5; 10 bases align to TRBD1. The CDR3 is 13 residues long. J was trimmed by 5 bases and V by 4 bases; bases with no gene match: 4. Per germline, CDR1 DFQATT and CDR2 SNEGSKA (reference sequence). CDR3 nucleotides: TGCAGTGCTACGGGACAGGGGTTCGAGACCCAGTACTTC. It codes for CSATGQGFETQYF.

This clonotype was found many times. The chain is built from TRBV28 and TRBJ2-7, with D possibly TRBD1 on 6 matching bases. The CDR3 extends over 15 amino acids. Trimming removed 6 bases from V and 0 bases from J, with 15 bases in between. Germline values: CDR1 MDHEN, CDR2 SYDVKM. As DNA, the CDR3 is TGTGCCAGCAGCCGGGACACAGCAAACTCCTACGAGCAGTACTTC. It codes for CASSRDTANSYEQYF.

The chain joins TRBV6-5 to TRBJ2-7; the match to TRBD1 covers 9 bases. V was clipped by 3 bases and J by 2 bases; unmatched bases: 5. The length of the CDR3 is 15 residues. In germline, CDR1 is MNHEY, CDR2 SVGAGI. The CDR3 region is CASSYDRTGAYEQYF. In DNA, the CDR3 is TGTGCCAGCAGTTATGATAGGACAGGGGCCTACGAGCAGTACTTC.

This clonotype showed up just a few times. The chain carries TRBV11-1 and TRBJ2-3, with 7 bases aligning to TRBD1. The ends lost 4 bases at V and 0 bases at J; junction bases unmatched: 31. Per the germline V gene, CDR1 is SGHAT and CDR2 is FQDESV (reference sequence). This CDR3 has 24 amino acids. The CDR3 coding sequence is TGTGCCAGCAGCTCCTACCCGGGACAGCATATACTGGCTAGCCAATATACTAGCACAGATACGCAGTATTTT. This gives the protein CASSSYPGQHILASQYTSTDTQYF.

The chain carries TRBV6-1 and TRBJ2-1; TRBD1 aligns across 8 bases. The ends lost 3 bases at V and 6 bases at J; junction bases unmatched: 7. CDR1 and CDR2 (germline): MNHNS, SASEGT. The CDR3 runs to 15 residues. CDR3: CASSDSRTGGNEQFF. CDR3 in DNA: TGTGCCAGCAGTGACTCTCGCACAGGGGGCAATGAGCAGTTCTTC.

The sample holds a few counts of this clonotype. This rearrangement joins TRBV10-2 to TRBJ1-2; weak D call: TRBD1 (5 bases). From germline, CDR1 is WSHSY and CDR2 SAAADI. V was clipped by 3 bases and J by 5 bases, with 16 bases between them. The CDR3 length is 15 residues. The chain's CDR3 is CASSDVAGSGYGYTF. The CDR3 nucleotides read TGCGCCAGCAGTGATGTGGCAGGGTCAGGGTATGGCTACACCTTC.

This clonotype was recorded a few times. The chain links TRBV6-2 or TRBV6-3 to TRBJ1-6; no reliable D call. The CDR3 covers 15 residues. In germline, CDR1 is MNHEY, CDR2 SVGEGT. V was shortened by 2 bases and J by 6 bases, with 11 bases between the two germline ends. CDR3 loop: CASSYRQPANSPLHF. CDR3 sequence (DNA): TGTGCCAGCAGTTACCGCCAGCCTGCTAATTCACCCCTCCACTTT.

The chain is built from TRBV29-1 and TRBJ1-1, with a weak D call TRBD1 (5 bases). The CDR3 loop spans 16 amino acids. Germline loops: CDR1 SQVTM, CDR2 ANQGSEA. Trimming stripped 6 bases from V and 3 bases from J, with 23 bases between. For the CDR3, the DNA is TGCAGCGTGACGGGGGAGAAGGGATGGGTTCACACTGAAGCTTTCTTT. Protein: CSVTGEKGWVHTEAFF.

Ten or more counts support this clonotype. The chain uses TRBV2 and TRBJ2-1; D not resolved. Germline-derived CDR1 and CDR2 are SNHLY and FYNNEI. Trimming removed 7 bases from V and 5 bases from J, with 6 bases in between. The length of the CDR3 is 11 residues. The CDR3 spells CASNLHNEQFF. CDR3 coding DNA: TGTGCCAGCAACCTGCACAATGAGCAGTTCTTC.